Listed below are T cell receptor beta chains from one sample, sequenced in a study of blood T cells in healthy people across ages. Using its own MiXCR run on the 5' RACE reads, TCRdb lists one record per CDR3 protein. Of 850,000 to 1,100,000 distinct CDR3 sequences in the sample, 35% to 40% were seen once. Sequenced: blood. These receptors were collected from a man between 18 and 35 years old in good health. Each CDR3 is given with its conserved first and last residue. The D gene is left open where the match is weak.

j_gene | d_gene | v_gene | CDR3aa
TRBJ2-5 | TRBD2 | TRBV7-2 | CASSPASGLYQETQYF
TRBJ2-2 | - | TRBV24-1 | CATSGVGNTGELFF
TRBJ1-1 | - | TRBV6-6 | CASRVQGGTEAFF
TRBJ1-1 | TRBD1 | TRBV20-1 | CSASKGARNTEAFF
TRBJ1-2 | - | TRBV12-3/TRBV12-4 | CASSLTHRDIYGYTF
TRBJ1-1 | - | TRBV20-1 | CSAPRGANTEAFF
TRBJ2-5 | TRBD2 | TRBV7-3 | CASSLSEGGQETQYF
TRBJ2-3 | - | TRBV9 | CASSAKSSGTDTQYF
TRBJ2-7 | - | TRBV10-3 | CAISAGTYEQYF
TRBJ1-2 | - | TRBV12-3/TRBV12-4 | CASSPSTMSGYTF
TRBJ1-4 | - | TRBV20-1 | CSAAQGIGNEKLFF
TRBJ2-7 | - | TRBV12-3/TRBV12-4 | CASSPGNEQYF
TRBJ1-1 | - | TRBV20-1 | CSAMEHMNTEAFF
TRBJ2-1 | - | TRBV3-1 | CASSQLGAVNEQFF
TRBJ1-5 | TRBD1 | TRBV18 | CAGSQTAGGDQPQHF
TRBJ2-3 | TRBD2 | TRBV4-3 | CASSVRLAGGPPSTDTQYF
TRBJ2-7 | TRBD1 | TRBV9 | CASSRTGTGSVYEQYF
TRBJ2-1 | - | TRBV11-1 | CASSLVSGRVQFF
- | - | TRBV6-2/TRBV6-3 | CASRGGGGHEQYF
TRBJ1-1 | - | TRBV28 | CASSLQLMNTEAFF
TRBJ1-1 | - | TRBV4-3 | CASSPYADRNTEAFF
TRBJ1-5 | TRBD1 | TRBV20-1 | CSASQGQGLNQPQHF
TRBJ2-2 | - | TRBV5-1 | CASKTEDTGELFF
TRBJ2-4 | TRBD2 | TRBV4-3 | CASSQDALGSGGAPAKNIQYF
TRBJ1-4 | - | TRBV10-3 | CAISESNRALFF
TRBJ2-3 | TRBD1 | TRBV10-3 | CAIRRQGASDTQYF
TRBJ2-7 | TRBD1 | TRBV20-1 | CSARTRDSYEQYF
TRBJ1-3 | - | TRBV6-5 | CASRPGSGNTIYF
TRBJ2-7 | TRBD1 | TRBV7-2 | CASSRTGLDQYF
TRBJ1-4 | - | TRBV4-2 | CASSHPGVGEKLFF
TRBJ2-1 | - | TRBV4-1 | CASRVASSYNEQFF
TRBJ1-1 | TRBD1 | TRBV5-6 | CASSLQDREGEAFF
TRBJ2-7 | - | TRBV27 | CASSLDGQEGSYEQYF
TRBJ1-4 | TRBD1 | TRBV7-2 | CASSPQGDEKLFF
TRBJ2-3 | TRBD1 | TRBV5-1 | CASSLVQGATDTQYF
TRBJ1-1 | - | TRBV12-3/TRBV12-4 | CASSLGSMPAFF
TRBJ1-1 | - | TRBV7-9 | CASSLVQGSAEAFF
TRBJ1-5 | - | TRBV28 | CASSLGRGLGQPQHF
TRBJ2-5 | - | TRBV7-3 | CASSLKSGGQETQYF
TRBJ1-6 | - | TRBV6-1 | CATALQGRNSPLHF